Given below is one T cell receptor beta chain in context. Its cognate antigen has yet to be identified. The record originates from a study of T cells expressing NK-cell markers (dated by TCRdb to 2018 to 2020). Describing the broader study: TCR beta-chain repertoires were profiled in sorted CD3+CD56+NKG2C+, CD3+CD56+NKG2C- and CD3+CD56-NKG2C+ T-cell subsets from several donors. Among the eight sequenced donors, seven were HCMV-seropositive and one was HCMV-seronegative. The eight sequenced donors were randomly selected healthy volunteers, three men and five women. The libraries were sequenced on Illumina HiSeq 2000/2500, MiSeq or NextSeq, producing 2 x 150 bp reads. Paper-wide results and their limitations: Those dominant clonotypes were again the most abundant among CD3+CD56-NKG2C+ cells in several donors, at about 25-65%. In roughly six donors, the dominant CD3+CD56+NKG2C+ clonotypes were among the top 10 CD8+ clonotypes and accounted for about 1.0-7.5% of CD8+ T cells. Whether the expanded NKG2C-expressing T cell clones were specific for HCMV antigens was left unclear.

HCMV-specific IgG was detected in serum with a commercial ELISA kit to determine HCMV serostatus. Ficoll density gradient centrifugation was used to isolate peripheral blood mononuclear cells from blood. The data were produced on an Illumina HiSeq 2000. 5'RACE template switching, by which a universal primer site and unique molecular identifiers were added, was used to make TCR beta cDNA libraries. Priming for cDNA synthesis came from the TCR beta constant segment, and two successive PCR amplification steps followed. In the paper's pipeline: MIGEC handled demultiplexing of the reads and grouping by UMI, while MiTCR was used to assemble and quantify clonotypes. To exclude erroneous sequences, any TCR cDNA sequence not supported by at least two reads was discarded. The tcR package was used for downstream repertoire analysis, and clonotypes were matched across fractions by CDR3 nucleotide sequence plus V segment. VDJmatch was used to annotate antigen specificity against VDJdb, with one amino acid substitution in CDR3 allowed. TCRdb reprocessed the reads, so every CDR3 protein sequence counts as one entry and DNA is not shown. The V and J calls reflect TCRdb's pipeline rather than the authors' work. The table of this sample itemizes about 260,000 distinct CDR3 sequences. The biggest ten clones account for around 3.9% of the sample.

The sequence was collected from a woman aged 18 to 75 in good health. The sample taken for sequencing was blood T cells: a sorted CD56 or NKG2C T cell subset, CD4+ or CD8+ T cells, or bulk PBMC T cells (not recorded which).

The CDR3 here reads CSAQTAGSFGTQYF. The V and J segments used are TRBV20-1 and TRBJ2-5; the TRBD1 assignment by TCRdb is unverifiable without DNA. According to the germline V gene (reference sequence), CDR1 reads DFQATT and CDR2 reads SNEGSKA. Reading from cysteine to phenylalanine, the CDR3 counts 14 amino acids. No nucleotide data were recorded.